The next 9 T cell receptor beta chains were all read from a single sample in a study of blood T cell repertoires in COVID-19. Assay used: immunoSEQ multiplex PCR; TCRdb lists only in-frame clones, some missing. This table has 410,000 or so clones, roughly 85% appearing once. Sequencing was carried out using peripheral blood. All receptors come from a woman in her twenties or thirties with active or convalescent COVID-19.

In this sample, this clone turned up once. The chain is built from TRBV12-3 or TRBV12-4 and TRBJ2-7; 7 bases fit TRBD2. CDR3 size: 13 residues. With 3 bases clipped from V and 7 bases from J, the junction kept 6 bases outside the gene matches. This chain's CDR3 is CASSLAGVSEQYF. The CDR3 nucleotides read TGTGCCAGCAGTTTGGCGGGAGTCTCGGAGCAGTACTTC.

The chain combines TRBV6-1 with TRBJ2-1, with 8 nucleotides matching TRBD1. CDR1 and CDR2 from the germline V gene are MNHNS and SASEGT. V trimming: 1 base; J trimming: 6 bases; junction bases outside the gene matches: 8. This CDR3 comprises 16 residues. This CDR3 reads CASSEVGTGIFNEQFF. The CDR3 coding sequence is TGTGCCAGCAGTGAAGTCGGGACAGGCATTTTCAATGAGCAGTTCTTC.

This chain uses TRBV28 with TRBJ1-5; 7 positions match TRBD1. V was clipped by 10 bases and J by 4 bases; unmatched bases: 7. The CDR3 contains 13 residues. Per the germline V gene, CDR1 is MDHEN and CDR2 is SYDVKM. The CDR3 sequence is CATRETGNQPQHF. CDR3 coding DNA: TGTGCCACTAGGGAGACAGGGAATCAGCCCCAGCATTTT.

The V call is TRBV11-1, the J call TRBJ2-3, with D uncertain. Trimming left V 5 bases short and J 1 base short, with 7 bases between. The CDR3 spans 13 residues. Germline V gene lookup returns CDR1 SGHAT and CDR2 FQDESV (reference sequence). CDR3 sequence: CASSRSRTDTQYF. The CDR3 DNA reads as TGTGCCAGCAGCCGCAGTCGCACAGATACGCAGTATTTT.

This clone occurred a few times. V is TRBV4-1 and J is TRBJ2-2; TRBD1 aligns across 9 bases. The CDR3 totals 16 residues. Losses at the gene ends were 4 bases for V and 5 bases for J; bases not matched to a gene: 8. Germline V CDR1 and CDR2: MGHRA, YSYEKL. CDR3 nucleotides: TGCGCCAGCAGCCTCCGACAGGGGGATACTACCGGGGAGCTGTTTTTT. Its translation: CASSLRQGDTTGELFF.

The V gene is TRBV20-1, the J gene TRBJ1-5; 8 nucleotides line up with TRBD1. This CDR3 has 15 residues. The V gene's germline CDR1 is DFQATT and CDR2 SNEGSKA (reference sequence). Unmatched junction bases numbered 7, after V lost 5 bases and J lost 1 base. In DNA, the CDR3 is TGCAGTGCTGGTGCAGGGGGCGGGAGCAATCAGCCCCAGCATTTT. Residues: CSAGAGGGSNQPQHF.

The chain carries TRBV12-3 or TRBV12-4 and TRBJ2-7; 8 bases agree with TRBD1. This CDR3 has 13 residues. The V gene end was trimmed by 6 bases and the J gene end by 4 bases; junction bases not matched to a gene: 5. Written as DNA, the CDR3 is TGTGCCAGCAGCGCGGGACAGGTTTACGAGCAGTACTTC. This encodes CASSAGQVYEQYF.

This clone was observed a single time. The rearrangement uses TRBV7-9 and TRBJ2-1, with a possible D match to TRBD2 (5 bases). With 0 bases removed from V and 7 bases from J, the gap between germline ends came to 10 bases. The CDR3 length is 14 residues. Germline V gene data show CDR1 as SEHNR and CDR2 as FQNEAQ (reference sequence). CDR3 nucleotide sequence: TGTGCCAGCAGCTTAGCGGGAGACCCGAATGAGCAGTTCTTC. This codes for CASSLAGDPNEQFF. The entire variable domain, with the rest obtained from reference TRBV7-9 and TRBJ2-1, is as follows: DTGVSQNPRHKITKRGQNVTFRCDPISEHNRLYWYRQTLGQGPEFLTYFQNEAQLEKSRLLSDRFSAERPKGSFSTLEIQRTEQGDSAMYLCASSLAGDPNEQFFGPGTRLTVL.

Written as DNA, the CDR3 is TGTGCCAGCAGTGAAGCGCGCAGGGGGCCTGGCAATCAGCCCCAGCATTTT. Translating it yields CASSEARRGPGNQPQHF. V gene TRBV6-1 combines with J gene TRBJ1-5, with 8 bases that match TRBD1. Looked up from germline, CDR1 is MNHNS and CDR2 is SASEGT. This CDR3 comprises 17 residues. J was trimmed by 2 bases and V by 0 bases; bases with no gene match: 6.